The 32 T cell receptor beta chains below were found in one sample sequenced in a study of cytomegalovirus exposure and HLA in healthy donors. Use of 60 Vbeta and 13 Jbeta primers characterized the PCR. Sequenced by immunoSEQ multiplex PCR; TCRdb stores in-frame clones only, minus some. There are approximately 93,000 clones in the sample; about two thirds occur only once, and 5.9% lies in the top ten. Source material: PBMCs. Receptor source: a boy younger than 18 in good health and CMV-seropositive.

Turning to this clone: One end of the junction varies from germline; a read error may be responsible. Here the CDR3 DNA reads TGCGCCAGCAGCTTGTTAGTCGGGCAGGGGGGATCCTACGGGCAGTACTTC. Encoded protein: CASSLLVGQGGSYGQYF. The chain joins TRBV5-1 to TRBJ2-7, with a tentative D call TRBD1 (7 bases). The CDR3 covers 17 residues. Looked up from germline, CDR1 is SGHRS and CDR2 is YFSETQ.

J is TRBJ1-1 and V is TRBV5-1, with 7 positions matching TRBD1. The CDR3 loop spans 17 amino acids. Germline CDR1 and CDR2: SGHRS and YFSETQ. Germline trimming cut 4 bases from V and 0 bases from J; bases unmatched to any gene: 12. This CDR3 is CASSPSVTGSMNTEAFF. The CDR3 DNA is TGCGCCAGCAGCCCGTCAGTGACAGGGTCGATGAACACTGAAGCTTTCTTT.

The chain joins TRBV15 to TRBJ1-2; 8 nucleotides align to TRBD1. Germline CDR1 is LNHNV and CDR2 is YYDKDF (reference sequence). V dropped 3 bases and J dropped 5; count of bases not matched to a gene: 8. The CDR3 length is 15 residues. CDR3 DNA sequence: TGTGCCACCAGCAGGACCCCGGGACAGGATTATGGCTACACCTTC. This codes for CATSRTPGQDYGYTF.

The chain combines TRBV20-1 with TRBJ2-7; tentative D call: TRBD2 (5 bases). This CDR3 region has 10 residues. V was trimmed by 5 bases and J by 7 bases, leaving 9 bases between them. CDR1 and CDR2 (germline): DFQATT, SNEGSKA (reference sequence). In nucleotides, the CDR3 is TGCAGTGCTTCGGGAAAAGAGCAGTACTTC. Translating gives CSASGKEQYF.

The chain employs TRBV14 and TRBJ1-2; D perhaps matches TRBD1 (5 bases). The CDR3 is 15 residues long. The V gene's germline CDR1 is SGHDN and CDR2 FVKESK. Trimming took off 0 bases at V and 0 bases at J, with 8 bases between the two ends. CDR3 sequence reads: CASSQEDSSNYGYTF. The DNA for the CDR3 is TGTGCCAGCAGCCAAGAAGACAGCTCTAACTATGGCTACACCTTC.

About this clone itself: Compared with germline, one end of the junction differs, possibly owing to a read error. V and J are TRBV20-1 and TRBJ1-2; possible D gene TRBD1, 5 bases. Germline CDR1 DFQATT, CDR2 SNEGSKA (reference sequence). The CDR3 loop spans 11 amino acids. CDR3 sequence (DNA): TGCAGTGCGAGAACCGGGGGAGGCTACCCCTTC. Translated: CSARTGGGYPF.

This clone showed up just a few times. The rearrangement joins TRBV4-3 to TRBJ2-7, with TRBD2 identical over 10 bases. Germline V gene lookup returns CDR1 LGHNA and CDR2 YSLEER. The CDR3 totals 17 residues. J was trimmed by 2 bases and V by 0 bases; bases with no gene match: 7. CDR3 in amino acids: CASSQDRPSGGTYEQYF. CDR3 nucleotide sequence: TGCGCCAGCAGCCAAGATCGTCCTAGCGGGGGTACCTACGAGCAGTACTTC.

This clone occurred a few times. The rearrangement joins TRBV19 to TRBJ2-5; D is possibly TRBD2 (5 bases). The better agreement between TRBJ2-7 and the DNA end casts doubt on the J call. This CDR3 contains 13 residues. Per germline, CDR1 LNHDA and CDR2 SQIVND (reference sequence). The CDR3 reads CASKSGASYEQYF. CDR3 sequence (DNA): TGTGCCAGTAAAAGCGGAGCCTCCTACGAGCAGTACTTC.

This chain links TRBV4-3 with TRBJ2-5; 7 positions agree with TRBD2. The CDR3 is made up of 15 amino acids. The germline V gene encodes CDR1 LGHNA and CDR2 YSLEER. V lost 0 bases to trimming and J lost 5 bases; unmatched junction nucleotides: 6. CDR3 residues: CASSQDSGGGETQYF. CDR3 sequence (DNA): TGCGCCAGCAGCCAAGACTCGGGGGGAGGGGAGACCCAGTACTTC.

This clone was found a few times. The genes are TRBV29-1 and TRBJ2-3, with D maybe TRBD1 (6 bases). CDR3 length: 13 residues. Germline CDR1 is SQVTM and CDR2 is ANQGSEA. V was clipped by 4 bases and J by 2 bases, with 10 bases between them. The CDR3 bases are TGCAGCGTTGTAGGACAGCCCACAGATACGCAGTATTTT. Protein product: CSVVGQPTDTQYF.

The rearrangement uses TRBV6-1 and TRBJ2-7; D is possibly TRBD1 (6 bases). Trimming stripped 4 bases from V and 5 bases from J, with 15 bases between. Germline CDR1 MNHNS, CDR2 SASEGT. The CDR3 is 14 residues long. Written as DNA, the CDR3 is TGTGCCAGCAGTGGGGGGCTTTTTGTAGACGAGCAGTACTTC. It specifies CASSGGLFVDEQYF.

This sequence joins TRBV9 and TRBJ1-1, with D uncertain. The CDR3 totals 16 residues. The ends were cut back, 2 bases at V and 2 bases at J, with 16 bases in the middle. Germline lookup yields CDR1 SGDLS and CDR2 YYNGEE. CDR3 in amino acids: CASSVPSRGSNTEAFF. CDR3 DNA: TGTGCCAGCAGCGTCCCCAGTCGAGGTTCCAACACTGAAGCTTTCTTT.

The CDR3 loop is CASSLGAERGYEQYF. The CDR3 bases are TGTGCCAGCAGCTTAGGTGCGGAGCGGGGCTACGAGCAGTACTTC. This chain connects TRBV7-8 to TRBJ2-7; TRBD2 matches at 7 bases. The trim removed 1 base at V and 3 bases at J, leaving 6 bases unmatched. The CDR3 runs to 15 residues. Looked up from germline, CDR1 is SGHVS and CDR2 is FQNEAQ.

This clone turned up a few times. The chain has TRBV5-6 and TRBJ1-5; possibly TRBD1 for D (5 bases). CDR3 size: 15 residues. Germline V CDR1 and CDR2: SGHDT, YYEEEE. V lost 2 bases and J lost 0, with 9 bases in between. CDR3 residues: CASSFGGLSNQPQHF. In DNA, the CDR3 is TGTGCCAGCAGCTTCGGGGGACTTAGCAATCAGCCCCAGCATTTT.

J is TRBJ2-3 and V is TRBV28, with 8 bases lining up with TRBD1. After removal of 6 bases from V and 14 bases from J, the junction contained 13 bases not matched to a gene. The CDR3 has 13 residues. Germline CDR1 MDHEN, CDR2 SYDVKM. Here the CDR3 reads CASSSTTGVIVYF. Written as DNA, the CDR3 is TGTGCCAGCAGCTCCACGACAGGGGTTATTGTGTATTTT.

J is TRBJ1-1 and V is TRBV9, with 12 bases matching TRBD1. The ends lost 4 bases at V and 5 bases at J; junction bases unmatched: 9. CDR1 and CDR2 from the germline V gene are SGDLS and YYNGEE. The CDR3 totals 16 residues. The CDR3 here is CASSLTGQGAFTEAFF. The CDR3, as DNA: TGTGCCAGCAGCCTAACGGGACAGGGGGCGTTTACTGAAGCTTTCTTT.

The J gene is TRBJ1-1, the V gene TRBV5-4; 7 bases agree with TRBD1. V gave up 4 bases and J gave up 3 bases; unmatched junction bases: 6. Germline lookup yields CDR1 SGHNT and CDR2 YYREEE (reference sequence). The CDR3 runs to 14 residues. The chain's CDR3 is CASSEVDRDTEAFF. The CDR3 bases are TGTGCCAGCAGCGAGGTTGACAGGGACACTGAAGCTTTCTTT.

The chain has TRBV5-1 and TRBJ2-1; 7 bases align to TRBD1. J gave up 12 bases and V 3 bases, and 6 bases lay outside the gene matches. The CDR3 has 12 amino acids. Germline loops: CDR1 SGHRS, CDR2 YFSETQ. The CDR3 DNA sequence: TGCGCCAGCAGCTATAGGGGGCGCGGGCAGTTCTTC. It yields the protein CASSYRGRGQFF.

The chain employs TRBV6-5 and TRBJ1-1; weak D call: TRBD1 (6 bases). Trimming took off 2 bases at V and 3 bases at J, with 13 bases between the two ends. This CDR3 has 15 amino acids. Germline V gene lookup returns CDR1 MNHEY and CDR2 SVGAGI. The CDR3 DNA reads TGTGCCAGCAGTTACAATGGACAGTGGGACACTGAAGCTTTCTTT. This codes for CASSYNGQWDTEAFF.

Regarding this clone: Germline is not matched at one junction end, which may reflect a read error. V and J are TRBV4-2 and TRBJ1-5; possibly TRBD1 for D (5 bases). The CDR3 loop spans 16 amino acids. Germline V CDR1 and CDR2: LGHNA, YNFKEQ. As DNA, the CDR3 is TGTGCCAGCAGCCAAGTGGGCGCCAGGGCCGGTCAGCCCCAGAATTTT. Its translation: CASSQVGARAGQPQNF.

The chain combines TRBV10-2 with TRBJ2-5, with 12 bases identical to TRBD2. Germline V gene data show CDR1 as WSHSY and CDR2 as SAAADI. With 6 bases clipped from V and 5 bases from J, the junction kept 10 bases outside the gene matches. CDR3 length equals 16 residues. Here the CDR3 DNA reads TGCGCCAGCAGGACTAGCGGGAGCATCGAGCTCGAGACCCAGTACTTC. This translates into CASRTSGSIELETQYF.

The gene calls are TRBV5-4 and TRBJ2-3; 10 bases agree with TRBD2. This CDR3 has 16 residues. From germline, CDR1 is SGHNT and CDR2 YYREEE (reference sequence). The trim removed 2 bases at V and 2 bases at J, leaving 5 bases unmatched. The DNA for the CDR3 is TGTGCCAGCAGCTTTGAACTAGCGGGGAACACAGATACGCAGTATTTT. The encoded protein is CASSFELAGNTDTQYF.

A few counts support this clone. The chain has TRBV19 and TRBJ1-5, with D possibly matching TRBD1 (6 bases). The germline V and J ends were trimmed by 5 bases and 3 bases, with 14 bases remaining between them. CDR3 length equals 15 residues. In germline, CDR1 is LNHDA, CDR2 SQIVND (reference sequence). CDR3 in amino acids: CASSRRTETNQPQHF. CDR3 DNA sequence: TGTGCCAGTAGTCGACGGACAGAAACCAATCAGCCCCAGCATTTT.

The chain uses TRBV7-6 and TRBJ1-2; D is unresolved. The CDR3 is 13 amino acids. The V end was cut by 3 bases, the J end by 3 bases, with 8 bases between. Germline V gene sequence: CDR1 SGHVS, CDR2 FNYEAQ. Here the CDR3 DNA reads TGTGCCAGCAGCTTTGGCGGAGACTATGGCTACACCTTC. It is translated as CASSFGGDYGYTF. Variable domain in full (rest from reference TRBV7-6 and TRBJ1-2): GAGVSQSPRYKVTKRGQDVALRCDPISGHVSLYWYRQALGQGPEFLTYFNYEAQQDKSGLPNDRFSAERPEGSISTLTIQRTEQRDSAMYRCASSFGGDYGYTFGSGTRLTVV.

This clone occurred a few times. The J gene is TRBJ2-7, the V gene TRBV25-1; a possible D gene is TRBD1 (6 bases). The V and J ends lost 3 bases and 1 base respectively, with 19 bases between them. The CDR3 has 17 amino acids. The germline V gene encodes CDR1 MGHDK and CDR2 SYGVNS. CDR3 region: CASSEERSWGPSYEQYF. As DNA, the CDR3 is TGTGCCAGCAGTGAGGAGAGGAGTTGGGGGCCTTCCTACGAGCAGTACTTC.

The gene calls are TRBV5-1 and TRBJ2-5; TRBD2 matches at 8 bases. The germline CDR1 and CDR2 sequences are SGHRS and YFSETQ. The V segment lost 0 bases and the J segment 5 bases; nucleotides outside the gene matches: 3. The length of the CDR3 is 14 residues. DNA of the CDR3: TGCGCCAGCAGCTTGGAAGCGGGAGTCGAGACCCAGTACTTC. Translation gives CASSLEAGVETQYF. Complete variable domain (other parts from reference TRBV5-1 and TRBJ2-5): KAGVTQTPRYLIKTRGQQVTLSCSPISGHRSVSWYQQTPGQGLQFLFEYFSETQRNKGNFPGRFSGRQFSNSRSEMNVSTLELGDSALYLCASSLEAGVETQYFGPGTRLLVL.

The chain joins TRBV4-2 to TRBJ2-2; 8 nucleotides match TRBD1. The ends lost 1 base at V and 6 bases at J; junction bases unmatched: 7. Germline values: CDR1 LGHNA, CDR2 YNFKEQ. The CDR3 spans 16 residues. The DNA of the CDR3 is TGTGCCAGCAGCCAAGGGGCCAGGGGGCTCGCCGGGGAGCTGTTTTTT. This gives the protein CASSQGARGLAGELFF.

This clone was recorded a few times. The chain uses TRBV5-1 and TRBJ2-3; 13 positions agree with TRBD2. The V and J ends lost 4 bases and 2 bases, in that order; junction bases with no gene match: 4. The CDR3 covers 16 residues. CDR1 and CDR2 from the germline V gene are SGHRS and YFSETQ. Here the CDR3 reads CASSVGLAGTTDTQYF. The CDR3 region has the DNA TGCGCCAGCAGCGTGGGACTAGCGGGAACCACAGATACGCAGTATTTT.

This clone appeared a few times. Written as DNA, the CDR3 is TGTGCCAGCGGTGGAACAGAAACTAATGAAAAACTGTTTTTT. This translates into CASGGTETNEKLFF. V gene TRBV9 combines with J gene TRBJ1-4, with no clear D. Looked up from germline, CDR1 is SGDLS and CDR2 is YYNGEE. The CDR3 totals 14 residues. Trimming took off 7 bases at V and 1 base at J, with 11 bases between the two ends. The variable domain in full, completed from reference TRBV9 and TRBJ1-4, reads DSGVTQTPKHLITATGQRVTLRCSPRSGDLSVYWYQQSLDQGLQFLIQYYNGEERAKGNILERFSAQQFPDLHSELNLSSLELGDSALYFCASGGTETNEKLFFGSGTQLSVL.

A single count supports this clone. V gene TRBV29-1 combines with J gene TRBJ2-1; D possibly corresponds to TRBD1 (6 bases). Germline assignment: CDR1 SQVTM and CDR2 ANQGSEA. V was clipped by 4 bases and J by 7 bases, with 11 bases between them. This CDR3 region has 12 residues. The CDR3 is CSVAAGVNEQFF. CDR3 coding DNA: TGCAGCGTTGCCGCAGGGGTTAATGAGCAGTTCTTC.

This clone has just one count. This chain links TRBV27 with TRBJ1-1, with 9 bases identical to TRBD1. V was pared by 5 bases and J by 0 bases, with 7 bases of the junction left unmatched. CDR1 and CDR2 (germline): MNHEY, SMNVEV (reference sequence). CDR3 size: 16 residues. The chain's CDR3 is CASSAHRGPMNTEAFF. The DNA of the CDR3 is TGTGCCAGCAGTGCTCACAGGGGGCCAATGAACACTGAAGCTTTCTTT.

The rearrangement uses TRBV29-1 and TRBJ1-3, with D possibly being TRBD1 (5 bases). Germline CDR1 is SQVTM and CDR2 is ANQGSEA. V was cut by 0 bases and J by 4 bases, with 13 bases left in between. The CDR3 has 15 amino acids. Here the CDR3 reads CSVEELGVAGNTIYF. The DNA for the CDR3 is TGCAGCGTTGAAGAATTAGGGGTAGCAGGAAACACCATATATTTT.